The T cell receptor (beta chain) described here comes from a study of OX40 agonist ivuxolimab in advanced cancers. Assay: immunoSEQ multiplex PCR; the TCRdb copy retains only in-frame clones and omits some. Of about 72,000 clones in the sample, roughly 89% were seen once. Germline V gene lookup returns CDR1 LNHNV and CDR2 YYDKDF (reference sequence). CDR3 length: 14 residues. V was cut by 8 bases and J by 3 bases, with 13 bases left in between. The clonotype was recovered from an adult with an advanced solid tumor such as melanoma, head and neck, liver or kidney cancer. Source: CD4+ or CD8+ T cells sorted from blood, taken in a trial of the OX40 agonist ivuxolimab. This chain joins TRBV15 and TRBJ2-2; a weak D match, TRBD2 (5 bases). CDR3 loop: CATPVREYTGELFF. The CDR3 DNA sequence: TGTGCCACCCCGGTTCGGGAATACACCGGGGAGCTGTTTTTT.